This T cell receptor (beta chain) was retrieved from a study of T cell repertoires in cytomegalovirus infection. Study findings and constraints: Clonotypes of TCR beta that were HLA-C-restricted and CMV-specific dominated the ex vivo response.

CDR3 size: 15 residues. The ends lost 5 bases at V and 5 bases at J; junction bases unmatched: 8. TCRdb ran MiXCR on the reads and lists one entry per CDR3 protein. The sample has approximately 990,000 distinct CDR3 sequences; roughly 30% are singletons. This clonotype has just a few counts. As yet, its antigen is unknown. The chain combines TRBV12-3 or TRBV12-4 with TRBJ2-5; TRBD2 matches 10 bases. The source material was cultured CD8+ T cells from PBMCs, sampled from culture after CMV antigen stimulation. The TCR sequence derives from a human donor in good health (CMV status not recorded). Some clones in this sample may be carry-over from other donors' samples. CDR3 residues: CASSAPGLASETQYF. CDR3 sequence (DNA): TGTGCCAGCAGTGCTCCGGGACTAGCGTCGGAGACCCAGTACTTC.